What follows are 21 T cell receptor beta chains derived from one specimen sequenced in a study of radiotherapy plus CTLA-4 blockade in lung cancer. TCRdb keeps only in-frame clones here, not all; method: immunoSEQ multiplex PCR. The sample yields roughly 97,000 clones, about four fifths seen once. The sample in question was peripheral blood, obtained from a patient treated with radiotherapy plus ipilimumab. These receptors originate from a human donor with non-small cell lung cancer who had a partial response to radiotherapy plus ipilimumab. Some clones in this sample may be carry-over from other donors' samples.

V gene TRBV6-5 combines with J gene TRBJ1-2; 8 bases line up with TRBD1. The CDR3 consists of 15 residues. Per germline, CDR1 MNHEY and CDR2 SVGAGI. V trimming: 6 bases; J trimming: 7 bases; junction bases outside the gene matches: 13. Written as DNA, the CDR3 is TGTGCCAGCAGCCGTTCCCTCAGGGGGCAAAGTGGCTACACCTTC. Translated: CASSRSLRGQSGYTF.

Here the CDR3 DNA reads TGTGCCAGCAGTAACAGAGAACAAGAGACCCAGTACTTC. This gives the protein CASSNREQETQYF. The chain joins TRBV4-2 to TRBJ2-5; no reliable D call. CDR3 length: 13 residues. Per germline, CDR1 LGHNA and CDR2 YNFKEQ. Trimming shortened V by 6 bases and J by 2 bases, and 10 bases separated the two germline ends.

This rearrangement joins TRBV4-1 to TRBJ1-4; D unclear. V was shortened by 4 bases and J by 5 bases, with 17 bases between the two germline ends. This CDR3 comprises 16 residues. CDR1 and CDR2 from the germline V gene are MGHRA and YSYEKL. The CDR3 sequence is CASSPRVWLPNEKLFF. In nucleotides, the CDR3 is TGCGCCAGCAGCCCCCGGGTGTGGCTCCCCAATGAAAAACTGTTTTTT.

The genes are TRBV6-1 and TRBJ1-1; maybe TRBD1 (6 bases). This CDR3 is 14 amino acids long. Germline CDR1 and CDR2: MNHNS and SASEGT. V was trimmed by 3 bases and J by 11 bases, leaving 19 bases between them. The CDR3 region has the DNA TGTGCCAGCAGTGAGAACAGGGTAATGGGTGGTGCTTTCTTT. Translation: CASSENRVMGGAFF.

This chain connects TRBV5-4 to TRBJ1-2; 11 bases are shared with TRBD1. This CDR3 contains 17 residues. V lost 0 bases, J lost 7 bases, and 11 bases stayed unmatched. Looked up from germline, CDR1 is SGHNT and CDR2 is YYREEE (reference sequence). The CDR3 sequence: CASSLDLPGQGVGGYTF. In DNA form, the CDR3 reads TGTGCCAGCAGCTTGGACCTCCCGGGACAGGGGGTAGGTGGCTACACCTTC.

This clone has a single count. The chain joins TRBV7-8 to TRBJ1-4; possible D gene TRBD1, 6 bases. This CDR3 comprises 16 residues. Germline assignment: CDR1 SGHVS and CDR2 FQNEAQ. V shed 5 bases and J shed 4 bases, with 17 bases lying between them. CDR3 residues: CASSQGIRTDNEKLFF. The CDR3 coding sequence is TGTGCCAGCAGCCAAGGGATCCGGACAGATAATGAAAAACTGTTTTTT.

The chain is built from TRBV2 and TRBJ1-2, with 8 bases matching TRBD1. Germline CDR1 and CDR2: SNHLY and FYNNEI. The CDR3 runs 15 residues. J lost 8 bases, V lost 6 bases, and 14 bases had no gene match. Written as DNA, the CDR3 is TGTGCCAGCAGGGGCATCAGGGGGCGAGGGAGCGGCTACACCTTC. It codes for CASRGIRGRGSGYTF.

The chain joins TRBV9 to TRBJ2-1; D is uncertain. Germline CDR1 reads SGDLS; CDR2 reads YYNGEE. The CDR3 sequence is 18 residues long. V lost 0 bases and J lost 0, with 16 bases in between. The CDR3 DNA reads TGTGCCAGCAGCGTAGGACTCTCGGTCTCGAGCTCCTACAATGAGCAGTTCTTC. Protein sequence: CASSVGLSVSSSYNEQFF.

This clone appeared a few times. The chain carries TRBV19 and TRBJ1-6, with unresolved D. The CDR3 has 15 amino acids. Trimming removed 4 bases from V and 7 bases from J, with 14 bases in between. CDR1 is LNHDA, CDR2 SQIVND, per germline (reference sequence). The CDR3: CASSTTEPQNSPLHF. The DNA for the CDR3 is TGTGCCAGTAGTACCACAGAACCCCAGAATTCACCCCTCCACTTT.

This clone was counted between two and nine times. V usage is TRBV5-5 and J usage is TRBJ2-5; TRBD2 matches 7 bases. The end of the DNA fits TRBJ2-7 better, so the J call may be wrong. The germline V gene encodes CDR1 SGHKS and CDR2 YYEKEE (reference sequence). CDR3 size: 12 residues. Here the CDR3 reads CASSPGLGEQYF. CDR3 nucleotide sequence: TGTGCCAGCAGCCCAGGACTAGGCGAGCAGTACTTC.

The chain is built from TRBV4-3 and TRBJ1-1, with D unresolved. The CDR3 length is 13 residues. Germline loops: CDR1 LGHNA, CDR2 YSLEER. The germline V and J ends were trimmed by 4 bases and 6 bases, with 12 bases remaining between them. The CDR3 region has the DNA TGCGCCAGCAGCCGAGCCAGAGACTCTGAAGCTTTCTTT. Amino acids: CASSRARDSEAFF.

The chain links TRBV2 to TRBJ1-5; 11 bases map to TRBD1. Trimming cost V 7 bases and J 7 bases; bases outside gene matches: 9. Looked up from germline, CDR1 is SNHLY and CDR2 is FYNNEI. The CDR3 is 15 amino acids. The CDR3 sequence is CASNYGQGAVQPQHF. Written as DNA, the CDR3 is TGTGCCAGCAACTACGGACAGGGGGCTGTACAGCCCCAGCATTTT.

The chain's CDR3 is CASSPTAMGAGAEKLFF. The CDR3 DNA sequence: TGTGCCAGCAGCCCGACGGCGATGGGGGCGGGGGCTGAAAAACTGTTTTTT. This rearrangement joins TRBV4-2 to TRBJ1-4; maybe TRBD1 (6 bases). The V and J ends lost 4 bases and 7 bases respectively, with 22 bases between them. The CDR3 runs to 17 residues. CDR1 is LGHNA, CDR2 YNFKEQ, per germline.

This sequence joins TRBV11-3 and TRBJ2-7, with D possibly being TRBD1 (5 bases). In germline, CDR1 is SGHNT, CDR2 YENEEA. The CDR3 has 14 residues. V was clipped by 4 bases and J by 3 bases, with 13 bases between them. The CDR3 nucleotides read TGTGCCAGCAGCTCCGGATTACAGGACTACGAGCAGTACTTC. Protein: CASSSGLQDYEQYF.

This chain connects TRBV19 to TRBJ2-5; 12 nucleotides align to TRBD2. The CDR3 runs to 16 residues. Germline lookup yields CDR1 LNHDA and CDR2 SQIVND (reference sequence). V gave up 4 bases and J gave up 5 bases; unmatched junction bases: 8. DNA for the CDR3: TGTGCCAGTAGTAGCAGACTAGCGGGAGCGGGGGAGACCCAGTACTTC. Protein product: CASSSRLAGAGETQYF.

The gene calls are TRBV4-1 and TRBJ2-5; D is undetermined. The germline V gene has CDR1 MGHRA and CDR2 YSYEKL. V lost 0 bases and J 5 bases, leaving 4 bases between the germline ends. The length of the CDR3 is 12 residues. The CDR3 sequence is CASSQDRETQYF. CDR3 DNA sequence: TGCGCCAGCAGCCAAGATCGGGAGACCCAGTACTTC.

The chain is built from TRBV27 and TRBJ2-2, with 10 bases that match TRBD2. Germline V gene data show CDR1 as MNHEY and CDR2 as SMNVEV (reference sequence). V lost 7 bases, J lost 4 bases, and 3 bases stayed unmatched. CDR3 size: 14 residues. The CDR3 spells CASTRTSGTGELFF. CDR3 DNA: TGTGCCAGCACTCGGACTAGCGGCACCGGGGAGCTGTTTTTT.

In regard to this clone: The same CDR3 is also encoded by other DNA sequences in this sample. The V and J genes are TRBV5-1 and TRBJ2-2; 7 positions match TRBD1. This CDR3 is 14 amino acids long. CDR1 and CDR2 (germline): SGHRS, YFSETQ. The trim removed 0 bases at V and 5 bases at J, leaving 1 base unmatched. CDR3 loop: CASSLEGATGELFF. CDR3 in DNA: TGCGCCAGCAGCTTGGAGGGGGCTACCGGGGAGCTGTTTTTT.

The chain recombines TRBV7-2 with TRBJ1-3; D gene unclear. The CDR3 is 14 amino acids. Germline V lookup: CDR1 SGHTA, CDR2 FQGNSA. V was clipped by 0 bases and J by 1 base, with 4 bases between them. CDR3 coding DNA: TGTGCCAGCAGCTTAGCCCTGTCTGGAAACACCATATATTTT. It codes for CASSLALSGNTIYF.

The V gene is TRBV7-6, the J gene TRBJ1-1; 7 bases fit TRBD1. Trimming removed 5 bases from V and 6 bases from J; junction bases left unmatched: 9. Per the germline V gene, CDR1 is SGHVS and CDR2 is FNYEAQ. CDR3 length: 14 amino acids. The chain's CDR3 is CASSAEGARAEAFF. The CDR3 DNA is TGTGCCAGCAGCGCCGAGGGGGCGCGGGCTGAAGCTTTCTTT.

This sequence joins TRBV5-8 and TRBJ2-6, with TRBD1 identical over 8 bases. CDR3 length: 18 amino acids. V gave up 6 bases and J gave up 4 bases; unmatched junction bases: 15. Germline V gives CDR1 SGHTS, CDR2 YDEGEE. CDR3 sequence: CASTMTGQGVRGANVLTF. The DNA of the CDR3 is TGTGCCAGCACCATGACAGGACAGGGAGTGAGGGGGGCCAACGTCCTGACTTTC. The variable domain in full, with the rest retrieved from reference TRBV5-8 and TRBJ2-6, is EAGVTQSPTHLIKTRGQQATLRCSPISGHTSVYWYQQALGLGLQFLLWYDEGEERNRGNFPPRFSGRQFPNYSSELNVNALELEDSALYLCASTMTGQGVRGANVLTFGAGSRLTVL.